This T cell receptor (beta chain) was profiled in a study of blood T cells in healthy people across ages. In each sample, at least 7 million PBMCs were isolated. V was shortened by 3 bases and J by 4 bases, with 10 bases between the two germline ends. CDR3 length: 14 residues. This clonotype was detected a few times. A J-beta primer mix and a sample-barcoded 5' primer were used in a second PCR of about 7 to 12 cycles. TCRdb redid the calling of the 5' RACE reads with MiXCR, one entry per CDR3 protein. The repertoire holds about 800,000 distinct CDR3 sequences, with 20% to 25% as singletons. The sample was also linked to a second study, of T cells of mothers and their children. That investigation notes: Study donors consisted of a few healthy Caucasian mothers and their six children. The entire RNA extract went into cDNA synthesis at approximately 1.5 ug per 15 ul. Reads recorded for TCR beta CDR3 numbered over 9.5 million per mother and some 2.7 million per child.

The sequenced sample consisted of blood. This chain joins TRBV12-3 or TRBV12-4 and TRBJ1-5; a weak D match, TRBD1 (6 bases). This receptor was obtained from a boy between 10 and 17 years old in good health. CDR3 coding DNA: TGTGCCAGCAGTTTGTGGGGGCAGAATCAGCCCCAGCATTTT. It specifies CASSLWGQNQPQHF.